This TCR beta chain was found in a study of blood T cell repertoires in COVID-19 (dated by TCRdb to between 2020 and 2021). Concerning the study at large: The collaborator samples originated in the United States, Italy and Spain and spanned the acute and convalescent phases of COVID-19. The material from the prospective study consisted of cDNA or gDNA derived from T cells, B-cell-depleted T cells, or PBMCs. Subjects who had been exposed to COVID-19, were actively infected with it, or had recovered from it provided the deeply sampled blood TCRbeta repertoires that made up the dataset. A freely available public database, intended as a resource for researchers studying the immune response to SARS-CoV-2, is where the repertoires were released. Samples came from the ongoing ImmuneRACE study (first 160 participants) plus 1,254 subjects from 6 global collaborators. A de-identified subject ID, COVID-19 status, age in years and sex were almost always included in the sample metadata. Where available, HLA class I and class II types were taken from metadata supplied by the sample provider and were not determined by assay-based typing.

TCRbeta CDR3 regions were amplified from genomic DNA by means of the immunoSEQ Assay, a bias-controlled multiplex PCR. From the authors' description of their analysis: The number of nucleated cells in each sample was estimated by amplification of reference gene primers within the assay. To quantify the absolute abundance of each unique TCRbeta CDR3 rearrangement, sequence reads were collapsed and filtered. Productive Simpson clonality was computed per sample as the square root of Simpson's diversity index over productive rearrangements. TCRdb provides this immuneACCESS table in a form limited to in-frame rearrangements. Some clones are lacking; in checked studies, under half of them reflect an unresolved V gene, and why the rest are absent is not known. V and J calls and clone size are as listed in that table; D and trimming were resolved from the DNA. Within this sample are fewer than 250,000 clones, with approximately 73% of them counted one time only. The top ten clones comprise roughly a sixth of the sample.

What the research found in general, with its limitations: Clinical and demographic metadata were provided uncurated, with the amount varying by source and participant.

Participants in the prospective study were aged roughly 18 to 100 years, lived in 24 United States geographic areas, and enrolled through a virtual design. In the prospective study, participants were assigned to cohorts based on the clinical history participants reported in a screening survey and a study questionnaire. In the prospective study, whole blood, serum and a nasopharyngeal or oropharyngeal swab were collected from each participant by mobile phlebotomists. Prospective study participants could optionally give additional blood draws and questionnaires over a roughly 2-month period. Prospective study blood samples were shipped either frozen or at room temperature before DNA extraction. About this clone: This clone's antigen is unknown. There are no base qualities to consult, and no much larger clone falls within one base.

Sequences MDHEN (CDR1) and SYDVKM (CDR2) are obtained from the germline V gene. Its CDR3 holds 13 amino acids, cysteine through phenylalanine. Solely the CDR3 DNA is kept, with 39 bases framed from the first base. Ends trimmed: V by 4 bases, J by 7 bases; bases unmatched to a gene: 6. The rearrangement joined TRBV28 to TRBJ1-2, and TRBD1 matches 7 of the central bases. Sample: PBMCs or T cells enriched from blood (not recorded which). The sequence came from a woman in her 50s with acute COVID-19. In nucleotide form, the sequence is TGTGCCAGCAGTTCTACAGGGGCGGCTGGCTACACCTTC. This encodes CASSSTGAAGYTF.